There are a few counts of the clone carrying this T cell receptor (beta chain). Its antigen is currently unknown. The data were produced by immunoSEQ multiplex PCR, yet TCRdb's version contains in-frame clones alone and is incomplete. The table shows over 100,000 clones, with roughly 93% occurring only once. CDR3 length equals 19 residues. The junction had 15 bases not matched to a gene; V was cut back by 4 bases and J by 0 bases. The germline V gene encodes CDR1 MDHEN and CDR2 SYDVKM. This sample was taken from a study of T cell responses to AZD1222 COVID-19 vaccine. Findings and caveats of the study: White British ancestry dominated among donors, who included more females, and clonal diversity was possibly underestimated. Repertoires were collected only later (after the peak T cell response had occurred). Recipients of two AZD1222 doses showed rising Spike-specific TCR breadth and depth.

The genes are TRBV28 and TRBJ1-5; TRBD1 matches 7 bases. The clonotype comes from an adult in good health. This specimen was peripheral blood, taken on day 0 of AZD1222 vaccination. The CDR3 bases are TGTGCCAGCAGTTCTCAAATCAGGGGGGGCCCTTATAGCAATCAGCCCCAGCATTTT. Translating it yields CASSSQIRGGPYSNQPQHF.